Listed below are T cell receptor beta chains from one sample, sequenced in a study of T cell repertoires in cytomegalovirus infection. TCRdb fed the reads into MiXCR, producing one record per CDR3 protein. The sample records 570,000 or so distinct CDR3 sequences, 40% being singletons. What these receptors recognize is not known. The specimen was cultured PBMCs, collected from culture after CMV antigen stimulation. The receptors here all came from a human donor in good health (CMV status not recorded). Some clones in this sample may be carry-over from other donors' samples. The CDR3 runs from the conserved cysteine through the conserved F or W. D genes are given only for firm matches. Where a row states a size, it is once, few, many or the class of an expanded clone; other rows omit it.

TRBV7-2	-	TRBJ1-1	-	TGTGCCAGCGACGATGGTACTGAAGCTTTCTTT	CASDDGTEAFF
TRBV7-2	-	TRBJ1-2	-	TGTGCCAGCAGCTTAGGGCAGGGTCTAGACTATGGCTACACCTTC	CASSLGQGLDYGYTF
TRBV20-1	-	TRBJ1-5	-	TGCAGTGCTAGAGATTCGGCCAGGGTCAATCAGCCCCAGCATTTT	CSARDSARVNQPQHF
TRBV6-2/TRBV6-3	-	TRBJ2-1	-	TGTGCCAGCAGTTACGCGGACTACACTTACAATGAGCAGTTCTTC	CASSYADYTYNEQFF
TRBV6-5	-	TRBJ1-5	-	TGTGCCAGCAGCAAACAAGGCAATCAGCCCCAGCATTTT	CASSKQGNQPQHF
TRBV6-5	TRBD1	TRBJ1-5	once	TGTGCCAGCACCAAGACAGGGGCGCATCAGCCCCAGCATTTT	CASTKTGAHQPQHF
TRBV4-2	TRBD2	TRBJ2-3	-	TGTGCCAGCAGCCAAGCGACTAGCGGTATCACAGATACGCAGTATTTT	CASSQATSGITDTQYF
TRBV7-2	-	TRBJ1-1	few	TGTGCCAGCATCCCAAGCGGGATGAACACTGAAGCTTTCTTT	CASIPSGMNTEAFF
TRBV5-1	-	TRBJ1-5	once	TGCGCCAGCAGCTTGGGCCTTAGGGAAAGCAATCAGCCCCAGCATTTT	CASSLGLRESNQPQHF
TRBV6-2/TRBV6-3	-	TRBJ2-1	-	TGTGCCAGCAGAAACCGGGACGTGAGGCGCGAGCAGTTCTTC	CASRNRDVRREQFF
TRBV28	-	TRBJ2-5	-	TGTGCCACTGGACTGCTCCGAGAGACCCAGTACTTC	CATGLLRETQYF
TRBV19	TRBD2	TRBJ2-2	few	TGTGCCAGTAGTATAAGAACTAGCGGGAAAATAGTTGCCGGGGAGCTGTTTTTT	CASSIRTSGKIVAGELFF
TRBV12-3/TRBV12-4	-	TRBJ1-5	few	TGTGCCAGCAGTTTAATGGTTCAGCCCCAGCATTTT	CASSLMVQPQHF
TRBV12-3/TRBV12-4	TRBD1	TRBJ1-5	-	TGTGCCAGCACCCGGGGGACAGTCAATCAGCCCCAGCATTTT	CASTRGTVNQPQHF
TRBV5-1	TRBD2	TRBJ2-2	-	TGCGCCAGCAGCTCACGGGGGGGCACCGGGGAGCTGTTTTTT	CASSSRGGTGELFF
TRBV6-1	TRBD2	TRBJ2-1	-	TGTGCCAGCAGGGAGCGGGGGGGTTACAATGAGCAGTTCTTC	CASRERGGYNEQFF
TRBV27	-	TRBJ2-3	-	TGTGCCAGCAGTTTATGGTCTAGCACAGATACGCAGTATTTT	CASSLWSSTDTQYF
TRBV20-1	TRBD2	TRBJ2-3	-	TGCAGTGCTAAGCTAGCGGGTGTGGATACGCAGTATTTT	CSAKLAGVDTQYF
TRBV7-6	TRBD2	TRBJ2-2	-	TGTGCCAGCAGCTCCTGGGAGGGCCCGCGCGCCGGGGAGCTGTTTTTT	CASSSWEGPRAGELFF
TRBV7-9	-	TRBJ2-7	few	TGTGCCAGCAGCTTAAAGGGGGGGGCCTACGAGCAGTACTTC	CASSLKGGAYEQYF
TRBV6-6	TRBD2	TRBJ2-1	-	TGTGCCAGCAGTTACTCGCGGGAGGCCATCCTCTCCTACAATGAGCAGTTCTTC	CASSYSREAILSYNEQFF
TRBV14	TRBD1	TRBJ1-6	few	TGTGCCAGCAGCACCCAGACAGGGAACAATTCACCCCTCCACTTT	CASSTQTGNNSPLHF
TRBV12-3/TRBV12-4	TRBD1	TRBJ1-2	-	TGTGCCAGCAGTCCGGGACAGGGGGCGGTCTATGGCTACACCTTC	CASSPGQGAVYGYTF
TRBV10-3	-	TRBJ1-1	many	TGTGCCATCAGTCAAACAGAGAACACTGAAGCTTTCTTT	CAISQTENTEAFF
TRBV19	-	TRBJ1-5	-	TGTGCCAGTAGCCCCGGGAGCTATCAGCCCCAGCATTTT	CASSPGSYQPQHF
TRBV12-3/TRBV12-4	-	TRBJ1-5	once	TGTGCCAGCAGTTTAGAGGCGATCCTTAATCAGCCCCAGCATTTT	CASSLEAILNQPQHF
TRBV7-2	TRBD2	TRBJ2-3	-	TGTGCCAGCAGCTCTTCTAGCGGGGGGGCCCCCACAGATACGCAGTATTTT	CASSSSSGGAPTDTQYF
TRBV7-4	TRBD2	TRBJ2-5	-	TGTGCCAGCAGCTCGAGCGGGGGAAGGACCCAGTACTTC	CASSSSGGRTQYF
TRBV7-2	-	TRBJ1-2	-	TGTGCCAGCAGCCGGGAGTCTAACTATGGCTACACCTTC	CASSRESNYGYTF
TRBV7-6	TRBD2	TRBJ2-5	many	TGTGCCAGCAGGGCTAGCGGGGGGGCCGGTGGAGAGACCCAGTACTTC	CASRASGGAGGETQYF
TRBV6-2/TRBV6-3	-	TRBJ2-7	few	TGTGCCAGCAACTACGTGGGGTGGGGAAACGACGAGCAGTACTTC	CASNYVGWGNDEQYF
TRBV4-2	-	TRBJ1-6	-	TGTGCCAGCAGCCAAGATTCGGGGGTCCCTCCTTCACCCCTCCACTTT	CASSQDSGVPPSPLHF
TRBV19	-	TRBJ1-4	-	TGTGCCAGTAGTCCAGGGACCCTAACCGGCGAAAAACTGTTTTTT	CASSPGTLTGEKLFF
TRBV15	TRBD2	TRBJ2-2	-	TGTGCCACCAGGGTCCCGGGACTAGCGGCTAACACCGGGGAGCTGTTTTTT	CATRVPGLAANTGELFF
TRBV12-3/TRBV12-4	-	TRBJ2-3	-	TGTGCCAGCAATTTGGGACGGACAACCGGTACGCAGTATTTT	CASNLGRTTGTQYF
TRBV6-6	-	TRBJ1-2	-	TGTGCCAGCACCCAAAGTTCAGGGTTCAGAGATGGCTACACCTTC	CASTQSSGFRDGYTF
TRBV6-1	-	TRBJ1-1	-	TGTGCCAGCAGTTACCAGGGACAGAACACTGAAGCTTTCTTT	CASSYQGQNTEAFF
TRBV7-2	-	TRBJ1-3	-	TGTGCCAGCAGCTTAGTAAGGGCCCCTGGAAACACCATATATTTT	CASSLVRAPGNTIYF
TRBV6-2/TRBV6-3	TRBD2	TRBJ2-1	-	TGTGCCAGCAGTTACAGAGCGGGAGTTCCCTACAATGAGCAGTTCTTC	CASSYRAGVPYNEQFF
TRBV4-1	-	TRBJ2-7	-	TGCGCCAGCAGCTCCTCTCGGAGATCCCCCTACGAGCAGTACTTC	CASSSSRRSPYEQYF
TRBV7-2	-	TRBJ2-1	-	TGTGCCAGCAGCTTTCGTCGGAACGGCTTTTACAATGAGCAGTTCTTC	CASSFRRNGFYNEQFF
TRBV5-1	-	TRBJ2-5	few	TGCGCCAGCAATTTGGGGGGTACTCAAGAGACCCAGTACTTC	CASNLGGTQETQYF
TRBV7-2	-	TRBJ1-1	few	TGTGCCAGCAGCTTATGGGCTCGGGGGGTTGAAGCTTTCTTT	CASSLWARGVEAFF
TRBV12-3/TRBV12-4	-	TRBJ1-2	once	TGTGCCAGCAGTTTTGGAGGGGAAGGCTATGGCTACACCTTC	CASSFGGEGYGYTF
TRBV9	-	TRBJ2-2	-	TGTGCCAGCAGCGTCGGGGTAAACACCGGGGAGCTGTTTTTT	CASSVGVNTGELFF
TRBV18	-	TRBJ1-6	few	TGTGCCAGCTCACCCCTCAGGGTGGGGCAGAATTCACCCCTCCACTTT	CASSPLRVGQNSPLHF
TRBV7-6	TRBD2	TRBJ2-7	-	TGTGCCAGCACCGAGACTAGCGCGACCTACGAGCAGTACTTC	CASTETSATYEQYF
TRBV7-2	-	TRBJ1-6	few	TGTGCCAGCAGCCCCCGGCCAGGGGCTGGTAATTCACCCCTCCACTTT	CASSPRPGAGNSPLHF
TRBV2	-	TRBJ1-5	-	TGTGCCAGCAGATCAGGGCGGGGCGCGGGGTTTGCTCAGCCCCAGCATTTT	CASRSGRGAGFAQPQHF
TRBV7-2	-	TRBJ1-6	-	TGTGCCAGCAGCTTGGGGAATAATTCACCCCTCCACTTT	CASSLGNNSPLHF